These 27 T cell receptor beta chains were all obtained from the same sample, sequenced in a study of metastatic and nonmetastatic thyroid tumors (dated by TCRdb to about 2020). Before undergoing thyroid surgery, none of the patients had been given any kind of treatment. Library preparation used PCR. This sample was sequenced with an Illumina HiSeq 4000. The raw public data were reprocessed by TCRdb itself: fastp quality trimming at Q25, MiXCR clonotype calling, in-frame beta chains only. The sample contains roughly 20,000 clones, around 11% of them found a single time. The ten largest clones add up to approximately 8% of the sample. The material sequenced was blood. Source of these receptors: a female donor with papillary thyroid cancer or a benign thyroid nodule (not recorded which). Some clones in this sample may be carry-over from other donors' samples.

This clone was detected many times. The CDR3, as DNA: TGTGCCAGCAGCTCTTGGCGGGAGACCCACAATGAGCAGTTCTTC. Protein: CASSSWRETHNEQFF. The V gene is TRBV7-2, the J gene TRBJ2-1, with 7 positions matching TRBD2. Germline V gives CDR1 SGHTA, CDR2 FQGNSA. Trimming took 4 bases from V and 5 from J; bases not matched to a gene: 8. The CDR3 extends over 15 amino acids.

This clone was seen ten or more times. This chain uses TRBV7-2 with TRBJ1-6, with D tentatively TRBD1 (6 bases). The CDR3 covers 15 residues. CDR1 is SGHTA and CDR2 is FQGNSA in the germline V gene. Trimming pared 5 bases from V and 3 bases from J, leaving 11 bases between. CDR3 sequence reads: CASSPTGNYNSPLHF. CDR3 nucleotide sequence: TGTGCCAGCAGCCCGACAGGCAACTATAATTCACCCCTCCACTTT.

Concerning this clone: A read error is possible here, since a much larger clone lies one base away. The same CDR3 is also encoded by other DNA sequences in this sample. The J gene is TRBJ2-5, the V gene TRBV20-1, with unresolved D. The V end lost 5 bases, the J end lost 4 bases, and 14 bases lay between the germline ends. The CDR3 runs to 13 residues. Germline values: CDR1 DFQATT, CDR2 SNEGSKA (reference sequence). CDR3: CSAEARGSETQYF. The DNA for the CDR3 is TGCAGTGCTGAAGCGCGTGGGTCAGAGACCCAGTACTTC.

This clone has at least ten counts. The gene calls are TRBV20-1 and TRBJ2-7; a weak D match, TRBD2 (6 bases). This CDR3 has 14 amino acids. CDR1 DFQATT and CDR2 SNEGSKA come from the germline V gene (reference sequence). Trimming stripped 0 bases from V and 4 bases from J, with 13 bases between. The CDR3 region has the DNA TGCAGTGCTAGAGATACTGTGGCGGGGTACGAGCAGTACTTC. Encoded protein: CSARDTVAGYEQYF.

This clone occurred many times. The chain links TRBV24-1 to TRBJ1-3, with 7 bases identical to TRBD1. Germline V gives CDR1 KGHDR, CDR2 SFDVKD. V was clipped by 3 bases and J by 0 bases; unmatched bases: 7. This CDR3 is 17 amino acids long. The CDR3 DNA sequence: TGTGCCACCAGTGATCCTTGGGACAGTACCTCTGGAAACACCATATATTTT. Its protein product is CATSDPWDSTSGNTIYF.

This clone showed up just a few times. DNA for the CDR3: TGTGCCAGCAGTATTCCTAGCTCCTACAATGAGCAGTTCTTC. Amino acid sequence: CASSIPSSYNEQFF. The chain combines TRBV5-6 with TRBJ2-1; D is uncertain. With 5 bases removed from V and 0 bases from J, the gap between germline ends came to 9 bases. The CDR3 sequence is 14 residues long. CDR1 and CDR2 from the germline V gene are SGHDT and YYEEEE.

By share, this clone ranks as medium-sized. This sequence joins TRBV27 and TRBJ1-5; tentative D call: TRBD1 (6 bases). Germline CDR1 reads MNHEY; CDR2 reads SMNVEV (reference sequence). The CDR3 spans 11 residues. Trimming cost V 4 bases and J 12 bases, with 10 bases left between them. Written as DNA, the CDR3 is TGTGCCAGCAGTTCAGGGGCCGGCCAGCATTTT. Residues: CASSSGAGQHF.

There are many counts of this clone. V and J are TRBV19 and TRBJ2-2; D unclear. With 9 bases removed from V and 4 bases from J, the gap between germline ends came to 18 bases. The germline CDR1 and CDR2 sequences are LNHDA and SQIVND (reference sequence). The CDR3 is 15 amino acids. CDR3 amino acids: CASHPPGLGTGELFF. CDR3 DNA sequence: TGTGCCAGCCACCCCCCGGGCCTAGGCACCGGGGAGCTGTTTTTT.

At least ten counts were recorded for this clone. The CDR3 protein is CASSPQGGNTIYF. CDR3 bases: TGTGCCAGCAGCCCACAGGGGGGAAACACCATATATTTT. V usage is TRBV3-1 and J usage is TRBJ1-3, with 7 bases identical to TRBD1. The V and J ends lost 4 bases and 4 bases, in that order; junction bases with no gene match: 1. Germline loops: CDR1 LGHDT, CDR2 YNNKEL (reference sequence). This CDR3 has 13 residues.

Many counts were recorded for this clone. The chain carries TRBV6-2 or TRBV6-3 and TRBJ2-1; 10 bases agree with TRBD2. Trimming at V came to 8 bases and at J to 0 bases, leaving 1 base not matched to a gene. The germline V gene has CDR1 MNHEY and CDR2 SVGEGT. This CDR3 region has 14 residues. CDR3 nucleotide sequence: TGTGCCAGCTCTAGCGGGAGCTCCTACAATGAGCAGTTCTTC. This codes for CASSSGSSYNEQFF.

This clone was seen at least ten times. Other DNA sequences from this sample encode an identical CDR3 as well. This chain links TRBV6-1 with TRBJ1-1, with D maybe TRBD1 (5 bases). Germline CDR1 and CDR2: MNHNS and SASEGT. Deletions cut 4 bases from V and 1 base from J, with 7 bases between. The CDR3 loop spans 13 amino acids. The CDR3 reads CASSGQGNTEAFF. CDR3 nucleotides: TGTGCCAGCAGTGGGCAGGGGAACACTGAAGCTTTCTTT.

V usage is TRBV6-2 or TRBV6-3 and J usage is TRBJ2-2, with 8 bases matching TRBD2. The germline gives CDR1 MNHEY, CDR2 SVGEGT. This CDR3 spans 18 amino acids. V lost 4 bases, J lost 3 bases, and 13 bases stayed unmatched. DNA of the CDR3: TGTGCCAGCAGTTTTTCGCTAGCGGGCCCGATTCACACCGGGGAGCTGTTTTTT. It specifies CASSFSLAGPIHTGELFF.

This clone was detected many times. The chain links TRBV9 to TRBJ1-1, with D uncertain. The V end lost 2 bases, the J end lost 5 bases, and 16 bases lay between the germline ends. This CDR3 is built from 15 residues. Germline loops: CDR1 SGDLS, CDR2 YYNGEE. The CDR3 region has the DNA TGTGCCAGCAGCGTGTCCGACACCTTAGGGACTGAAGCTTTCTTT. It codes for CASSVSDTLGTEAFF.

This clone was picked up many times. The rearrangement joins TRBV10-3 to TRBJ2-3; 10 bases fit TRBD1. Trimming at V came to 6 bases and at J to 4 bases, leaving 4 bases not matched to a gene. The CDR3 has 14 residues. Germline V gives CDR1 ENHRY, CDR2 SYGVKD. This CDR3 reads CAIRDGQGADTQYF. For the CDR3, the DNA is TGTGCCATCAGGGACGGACAGGGGGCAGATACGCAGTATTTT.

There are a few counts of this clone. The genes are TRBV18 and TRBJ2-3, with 8 bases fitting TRBD1. In germline, CDR1 is KGHSH, CDR2 LQKENI. V dropped 1 base and J dropped 3; count of bases not matched to a gene: 6. CDR3 length: 16 amino acids. CDR3 nucleotide sequence: TGTGCCAGCTCACCACTGCAGGACAGGGAGACAGATACGCAGTATTTT. Amino acid sequence: CASSPLQDRETDTQYF. The whole variable domain, filled in from reference TRBV18 and TRBJ2-3, reads NAGVMQNPRHLVRRRGQEARLRCSPMKGHSHVYWYRQLPEEGLKFMVYLQKENIIDESGMPKERFSAEFPKEGPSILRIQQVVRGDSAAYFCASSPLQDRETDTQYFGPGTRLTVL.

This clone was counted at least ten times. The J gene is TRBJ2-5, the V gene TRBV29-1; D possibly corresponds to TRBD2 (6 bases). The germline V gene has CDR1 SQVTM and CDR2 ANQGSEA. The CDR3 totals 13 residues. Trimming pared 7 bases from V and 4 bases from J, leaving 16 bases between. The CDR3 DNA is TGCAGCGGGACTACGGGATCCGGAGAGACCCAGTACTTC. This encodes CSGTTGSGETQYF.

This clone was counted at least ten times. V gene TRBV4-2 combines with J gene TRBJ1-2, with D possibly matching TRBD1 (5 bases). V lost 4 bases, J lost 8 bases, and 17 bases lay in between. In germline, CDR1 is LGHNA, CDR2 YNFKEQ. This CDR3 region has 14 residues. CDR3 sequence reads: CASSPPRSGLGYTF. The CDR3 DNA is TGTGCCAGCAGCCCCCCCCGGTCGGGGCTGGGCTACACCTTC.

This clone counts as medium-sized. The chain has TRBV6-1 and TRBJ1-2, with 7 bases fitting TRBD1. The trim removed 6 bases at V and 5 bases at J, leaving 9 bases unmatched. The germline CDR1 and CDR2 sequences are MNHNS and SASEGT. The CDR3 contains 14 residues. The CDR3 region is CASSGGRGEYGYTF. CDR3 nucleotides: TGTGCCAGCAGCGGGGGCAGGGGGGAGTATGGCTACACCTTC.

This clone was recorded many times. The chain uses TRBV7-9 and TRBJ2-1, with 10 bases lining up with TRBD1. The CDR3 sequence is 14 residues long. V was clipped by 4 bases and J by 5 bases; unmatched bases: 2. CDR1 and CDR2 (germline): SEHNR, FQNEAQ (reference sequence). The CDR3 nucleotides read TGTGCCAGCAGCTGGACAGGGGGGGACAATGAGCAGTTCTTC. Translating it yields CASSWTGGDNEQFF.

This clone has just a few counts. The J gene is TRBJ2-5, the V gene TRBV10-3, with 11 bases that match TRBD1. CDR1 and CDR2 (germline): ENHRY, SYGVKD. This CDR3 has 13 amino acids. Trimming removed 8 bases from V and 4 bases from J; junction bases left unmatched: 3. The CDR3 region has the DNA TGTGCCATCGGGACAGGGGGTAGAGAGACCCAGTACTTC. It encodes CAIGTGGRETQYF.

V gene TRBV19 combines with J gene TRBJ1-6, with D tentatively TRBD1 (5 bases). Trimming pared 1 base from V and 9 bases from J, leaving 13 bases between. The germline gives CDR1 LNHDA, CDR2 SQIVND (reference sequence). The CDR3 loop spans 15 amino acids. The CDR3 DNA follows: TGTGCCAGTAGTATAGTAGAGGGGCGCCGTTCACCCCTCCACTTT. Amino acid sequence: CASSIVEGRRSPLHF. The full variable domain, in which reference TRBV19 and TRBJ1-6 provide the parts outside the CDR3, is DGGITQSPKYLFRKEGQNVTLSCEQNLNHDAMYWYRQDPGQGLRLIYYSQIVNDFQKGDIAEGYSVSREKKESFPLTVTSAQKNPTAFYLCASSIVEGRRSPLHFGNGTRLTVT.

This clone was detected ten times or more. V gene TRBV6-1 combines with J gene TRBJ2-2; 7 nucleotides agree with TRBD1. CDR1 is MNHNS, CDR2 SASEGT, per germline. The trim removed 6 bases at V and 0 bases at J, leaving 7 bases unmatched. This CDR3 comprises 16 residues. The CDR3 protein is CASRRRTGSNTGELFF. Here the CDR3 DNA reads TGTGCCAGCAGGCGCAGGACAGGATCGAACACCGGGGAGCTGTTTTTT.

Notes on this clone: A much larger clone differs by one base, so this may be a read error. The chain has TRBV14 and TRBJ2-7; D is unresolved. Trimming removed 1 base at V and 6 bases at J, with 4 bases between. The CDR3 runs to 11 residues. Germline CDR1 reads SGHDN; CDR2 reads FVKESK. CDR3 nucleotide sequence: TGTGCCAGCAGCCAAGTGTGCGAGCAGTACTTC. This encodes CASSQVCEQYF. Looking up the rest from reference TRBV14 and TRBJ2-7 gives the full variable domain: EAGVTQFPSHSVIEKGQTVTLRCDPISGHDNLYWYRRVMGKEIKFLLHFVKESKQDESGMPNNRFLAERTGGTYSTLKVQPAELEDSGVYFCASSQVCEQYFGPGTRLTVT.

This clone is medium-sized (0.01 to 0.1%) in the sample. The genes are TRBV6-5 and TRBJ2-7; unclear D gene. V dropped 2 bases and J dropped 3 bases, with 8 bases sitting between them. The germline CDR1 and CDR2 sequences are MNHEY and SVGAGI. The CDR3 is made up of 13 amino acids. The DNA of the CDR3 is TGTGCCAGCAGTTACGGGAACTACTACGAGCAGTACTTC. It specifies CASSYGNYYEQYF.

Sample share makes this clone medium-sized. At the DNA level, this CDR3 is encoded by other sequences in the same sample as well. The V call is TRBV12-3 or TRBV12-4, the J call TRBJ1-4; D is uncertain. Trimming shortened V by 5 bases and J by 16 bases, and 17 bases separated the two germline ends. This CDR3 is built from 12 residues. DNA for the CDR3: TGTGCCAGCAGTACCGGAGGCGGATGGAGGTTTTTT. Amino acid sequence: CASSTGGGWRFF.

The gene calls are TRBV28 and TRBJ2-7; 14 nucleotides line up with TRBD2. There are 14 residues in the CDR3. The V and J ends lost 3 bases and 11 bases, in that order; junction bases with no gene match: 6. CDR1 MDHEN and CDR2 SYDVKM come from the germline V gene. The CDR3 here is CASSLGLAGEREYF. The CDR3 DNA follows: TGTGCCAGCAGTTTGGGACTAGCGGGAGAAAGAGAGTACTTC.

This clone was seen many times. The V call is TRBV30, the J call TRBJ2-1, with 9 nucleotides matching TRBD1. With V trimmed by 3 bases and J by 2 bases, 5 bases remained unmatched. The CDR3 extends over 15 amino acids. The germline gives CDR1 GTSNPN, CDR2 SVGIG (reference sequence). The CDR3 sequence is CAWSRNRGPYNEQFF. Here the CDR3 DNA reads TGTGCCTGGAGCCGGAACAGGGGGCCCTACAATGAGCAGTTCTTC.